This entry concerns a single TCR beta chain. The CDR3 runs to 15 residues. The V and J ends lost 0 bases and 1 base respectively, with 10 bases between them. CDR1 is MGHRA and CDR2 is YSYEKL in the germline V gene. Amplification of ligated cDNA took four PCR rounds with SP2 and nested alpha and beta constant primers. Reverse transcription of blood and skin TCR RNA was primed at alpha and beta constant regions. MiXCR, applied by TCRdb to the 5' RACE reads, yields one record per CDR3 protein. The top ten hold 2% to 3% of the sample, which has 32,000 or so distinct CDR3 sequences, approximately 16% seen once. The sample originates from a study of naive and memory T cell subsets. An oligonucleotide containing a UMI was ligated to the 3' end of TCR cDNA. Adult healthy volunteers gave 2.5 ml peripheral blood for whole-blood RNA. Input was about 1 to 1,100 ng of DNase-treated total RNA without cell sorting.

This receptor was taken from a female donor in good health. The chain is built from TRBV4-1 and TRBJ2-7, with D maybe TRBD1 (5 bases). The CDR3 coding sequence is TGCGCCAGCAGCCAAGAAGGGGCAGGTTCCTACGAGCAGTACTTC. Translated: CASSQEGAGSYEQYF.